The rows below give T cell receptor beta chains drawn from one sample of a study of T cell responses to AZD1222 COVID-19 vaccine. TCRdb's table, derived via immunoSEQ multiplex PCR, lists solely in-frame clones and lacks some. The sample comprises 80,000 or so clones, over 60% of which are singletons, and 25% to 30% rests with the top ten. Sequences were derived from peripheral blood, sampled 28 days after the second dose of the MenACWY control vaccine. The receptors were sampled from an adult who received the MenACWY meningococcal vaccine as a control. Both conserved end residues are trimmed from each CDR3.

v_call,cdr3_length,cdr3_aa
TRBV5-1,13,ASSSDVKITGELF
TRBV5-1,12,ASSLAGVLNEQF
TRBV29-1,11,SVEVSGVDTQY
TRBV30,13,AWSAYGLLGNTIY
TRBV27,11,ASSLQPNTEAF
TRBV5-1,17,ASSSGLAGGDTNTGELF
TRBV19,15,ASSDPLRGRVYNEQF
TRBV19,13,ASSDRFRGNQPQH
TRBV15,14,ATSRDPTGGTSPLH
TRBV29-1,13,SVDSDGRPGETQY
TRBV11-2,14,ASSRRWTGRFAPLH
TRBV5-8,13,ASSIYRGTGETQY
TRBV10-3,10,ATRGPTYEQY
TRBV9,12,ASSVGEWTGELF
TRBV28,11,ASRPQGTGELF
TRBV28,12,ASSFSLAGQPQH
TRBV28,16,ASTSWTSGGLNTGELF
TRBV20-1,16,SASNRDTLFSGANVLT
TRBV14,12,ASSQENWEGDYT
TRBV7-2,11,ASSAEVNSPLH
TRBV18,13,ASSPPKGTGSPLH
TRBV14,12,ASSPSMGGYGYT
TRBV29-1,10,SVADTYYGYT
TRBV5-6,14,ASTWDRGRTNTEAF
TRBV11-2,13,ASSPRQGGGYEQY
TRBV7-9,16,ASSFSLKSGVSYNEQF
TRBV19,11,ATKGQGADTQY
TRBV11-2,9,ASSSSYEQY
TRBV28,12,ASSLDSGANVLT
TRBV9,13,ASSEGLAGGDEQF
TRBV4-3,13,ASSPLRGSNQPQH